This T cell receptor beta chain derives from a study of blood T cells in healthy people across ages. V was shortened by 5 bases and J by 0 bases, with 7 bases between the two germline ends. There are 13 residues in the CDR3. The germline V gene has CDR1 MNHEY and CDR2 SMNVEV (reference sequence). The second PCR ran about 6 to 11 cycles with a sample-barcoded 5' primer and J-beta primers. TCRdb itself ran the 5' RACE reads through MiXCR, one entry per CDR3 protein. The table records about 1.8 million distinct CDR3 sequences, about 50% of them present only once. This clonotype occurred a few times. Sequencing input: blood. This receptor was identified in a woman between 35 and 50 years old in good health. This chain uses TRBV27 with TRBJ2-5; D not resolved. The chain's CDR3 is CASSLYYQETQYF. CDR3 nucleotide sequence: TGTGCCAGCAGTCTCTACTACCAAGAGACCCAGTACTTC.